Each of the 28 T cell receptor beta chains below was sequenced from the same sample in a study of blood T cells in healthy people across ages. Then a second PCR, running roughly 6 to 12 cycles, was carried out with a sample-barcoded 5' primer and a J-beta primer mix. TCRdb redid the calling of the 5' RACE reads with MiXCR, one entry per CDR3 protein. Of approximately 880,000 distinct CDR3 sequences in the sample, 48% were seen once. The sample comprised blood. These receptors were taken from a man aged 25-40 years in good health.

The chain has TRBV5-5 and TRBJ1-1; 7 bases match TRBD1. Germline CDR1 is SGHKS and CDR2 is YYEKEE (reference sequence). The V and J ends lost 1 base and 4 bases, in that order; junction bases with no gene match: 10. This CDR3 contains 16 residues. The CDR3 is CASSLQAGQRLTEAFF. The CDR3 DNA follows: TGTGCCAGCAGCTTGCAGGCGGGACAGAGGCTCACTGAAGCTTTCTTT.

V and J are TRBV6-1 and TRBJ2-1; TRBD2 matches 9 bases. Germline V lookup: CDR1 MNHNS, CDR2 SASEGT. J lost 4 bases, V lost 7 bases, and 17 bases had no gene match. The CDR3 is 18 residues long. Here the CDR3 DNA reads TGTGCCAGCATCGAAGGAGATGCTAGCGGGGTAGGTTACAATGAGCAGTTCTTC. Its translation: CASIEGDASGVGYNEQFF.

This clonotype was found a few times. J is TRBJ2-7 and V is TRBV6-2 or TRBV6-3, with D possibly matching TRBD1 (5 bases). The V gene lost 3 bases and the J gene lost 6 bases, with 12 bases spanning the gap. Germline CDR1 MNHEY, CDR2 SVGEGT. CDR3 length: 13 residues. In DNA, the CDR3 is TGTGCCAGCAGTTATTTGGGGCTTCGCGAGCAGTACTTC. This gives the protein CASSYLGLREQYF.

This clonotype appeared a few times. The chain couples TRBV4-2 to TRBJ2-3, with D uncertain. The CDR3 is 14 amino acids. The V end was cut by 1 base, the J end by 2 bases, with 7 bases between. The germline gives CDR1 LGHNA, CDR2 YNFKEQ. The CDR3 loop is CASSQGVATDTQYF. CDR3 nucleotide sequence: TGTGCCAGCAGCCAAGGGGTTGCCACAGATACGCAGTATTTT.

This chain links TRBV4-1 with TRBJ1-6, with TRBD1 matching over 8 bases. Germline loops: CDR1 MGHRA, CDR2 YSYEKL. J was trimmed by 10 bases and V by 3 bases; bases with no gene match: 8. The CDR3 length is 15 residues. The CDR3 sequence is CASSHMDREGSPLHF. In DNA, the CDR3 is TGCGCCAGCAGCCACATGGACAGGGAAGGATCACCCCTCCACTTT.

As to this clonotype: The germline gene is not matched at one end of the junction; a read error may be the cause. This sequence joins TRBV7-9 and TRBJ2-1; tentatively, D is TRBD2 (6 bases). The CDR3 loop spans 16 amino acids. Germline V CDR1 and CDR2: SEHNR, FQNEAQ (reference sequence). CDR3 protein: CAGSLDAAGRRNEQFF. CDR3 in DNA: TGTGCCGGCAGCTTAGACGCGGCGGGAAGGCGCAATGAGCAGTTCTTC.

The chain uses TRBV4-1 and TRBJ2-4; 16 bases line up with TRBD2. The germline V gene encodes CDR1 MGHRA and CDR2 YSYEKL. The CDR3 length is 18 residues. J gave up 1 base and V 5 bases, and 5 bases lay outside the gene matches. CDR3 DNA: TGCGCCAGCAGCGTGGGACTAGCGGGGGGGCCGGCCAAAAACATTCAGTACTTC. Residues: CASSVGLAGGPAKNIQYF.

V usage is TRBV27 and J usage is TRBJ2-5, with D possibly matching TRBD1 (5 bases). Trimming shortened V by 8 bases and J by 1 base, and 20 bases separated the two germline ends. Per the germline V gene, CDR1 is MNHEY and CDR2 is SMNVEV (reference sequence). This CDR3 has 16 residues. In DNA form, the CDR3 reads TGTGCCAGCTCTCCCGACAGACCAGATTTCCAAGAGACCCAGTACTTC. This encodes CASSPDRPDFQETQYF.

This clonotype was seen more than once but under ten times. The chain uses TRBV10-3 and TRBJ1-5, with D unresolved. Germline V gene data show CDR1 as ENHRY and CDR2 as SYGVKD. V lost 4 bases and J 0 bases, leaving 19 bases between the germline ends. The CDR3 covers 18 residues. The CDR3: CAISVPRWQEYSNQPQHF. DNA of the CDR3: TGTGCCATCAGTGTTCCCCGGTGGCAGGAGTATAGCAATCAGCCCCAGCATTTT.

The gene calls are TRBV6-5 and TRBJ2-7; D call uncertain. Germline CDR1 and CDR2: MNHEY and SVGAGI. The CDR3 runs 11 residues. The V end was cut by 6 bases, the J end by 3 bases, with 6 bases between. The CDR3 nucleotides read TGTGCCAGCAGACGAAACTACGAGCAGTACTTC. Its translation: CASRRNYEQYF.

The J gene is TRBJ2-1, the V gene TRBV11-3; D is unresolved. This CDR3 contains 15 residues. CDR1 is SGHNT and CDR2 is YENEEA in the germline V gene. Trimming stripped 6 bases from V and 0 bases from J, with 12 bases between. The CDR3 bases are TGTGCCAGCAGAACCGACTCCAACTCCTACAATGAGCAGTTCTTC. Protein: CASRTDSNSYNEQFF.

This clonotype was detected a few times. The CDR3 sequence: CASSVRGSTDTQYF. DNA for the CDR3: TGTGCCAGCAGTGTCAGGGGATCGACAGATACGCAGTATTTT. The chain couples TRBV27 to TRBJ2-3; D possibly corresponds to TRBD1 (6 bases). This CDR3 has 14 amino acids. V shed 5 bases and J shed 3 bases, with 12 bases lying between them. Germline CDR1 is MNHEY and CDR2 is SMNVEV (reference sequence).

This clonotype was detected once. The chain couples TRBV2 to TRBJ2-5; the match to TRBD2 covers 9 bases. The V gene's germline CDR1 is SNHLY and CDR2 FYNNEI. CDR3 length equals 15 residues. J was trimmed by 1 base and V by 7 bases; bases with no gene match: 7. CDR3 nucleotide sequence: TGTGCCAGCAATTCCGGGACTAGCCTCCAAGAGACCCAGTACTTC. The encoded protein is CASNSGTSLQETQYF. The whole variable domain, filled in from reference TRBV2 and TRBJ2-5, reads EPEVTQTPSHQVTQMGQEVILRCVPISNHLYFYWYRQILGQKVEFLVSFYNNEISEKSEIFDDQFSVERPDGSNFTLKIRSTKLEDSAMYFCASNSGTSLQETQYFGPGTRLLVL.

This clonotype showed up many times. The chain carries TRBV7-2 and TRBJ2-3; D could derive from TRBD1 or TRBD2 (5 bases each). The germline V gene has CDR1 SGHTA and CDR2 FQGNSA. With 0 bases removed from V and 4 bases from J, the gap between germline ends came to 11 bases. The CDR3 covers 15 residues. The CDR3 protein is CASSLASRGPDTQYF. Written as DNA, the CDR3 is TGTGCCAGCAGCTTAGCTAGCCGGGGACCAGATACGCAGTATTTT.

As for this clonotype: The junction does not match germline at one end; this may be a read error. The chain joins TRBV6-2 or TRBV6-3 to TRBJ2-1; 10 nucleotides align to TRBD2. Germline V gene lookup returns CDR1 MNHEY and CDR2 SVGEGT. This CDR3 contains 16 residues. The CDR3 region has the DNA TGTGCCAGCAGTTACGCTGGACTAGCGGCATACAATAAGCAGTTCTTC. Protein sequence: CASSYAGLAAYNKQFF.

The chain joins TRBV12-3 or TRBV12-4 to TRBJ1-5; no definite D call. Trimming removed 5 bases from V and 1 base from J, with 15 bases in between. This CDR3 has 16 residues. CDR3 DNA sequence: TGTGCCAGCAGTAGTTTAGACGCATTCAGCAATCAGCCCCAGCATTTT. As protein: CASSSLDAFSNQPQHF.

V usage is TRBV5-1 and J usage is TRBJ2-3; TRBD1 might be the D (5 bases). Germline lookup yields CDR1 SGHRS and CDR2 YFSETQ. Between the trimmed V and J ends, which lost 3 bases and 8 bases, there was a span of 10 bases. This CDR3 has 12 residues. CDR3 region: CASSSRQITQYF. The CDR3, as DNA: TGCGCCAGCAGCTCTCGACAGATTACGCAGTATTTT.

The genes are TRBV29-1 and TRBJ1-1, with D possibly matching TRBD1 (5 bases). The CDR3 totals 15 residues. V lost 3 bases, J lost 0 bases, and 14 bases lay in between. Germline loops: CDR1 SQVTM, CDR2 ANQGSEA. Here the CDR3 DNA reads TGCAGCGTTGAGTACAGGCCTACAGTGAACACTGAAGCTTTCTTT. Its translation: CSVEYRPTVNTEAFF.

This clonotype was seen a handful of times. V gene TRBV4-2 combines with J gene TRBJ1-6; D perhaps matches TRBD1 (6 bases). Trimming removed 1 base from V and 8 bases from J, with 21 bases in between. The CDR3 is 18 residues long. Per germline, CDR1 LGHNA and CDR2 YNFKEQ. In DNA form, the CDR3 reads TGTGCCAGCAGCCAAGCTCTTCAGGGGTTGGTTTTTGATTCACCCCTCCACTTT. Translated: CASSQALQGLVFDSPLHF.

This chain joins TRBV10-3 and TRBJ2-4; 9 nucleotides align to TRBD2. The J call is doubtful: the DNA matches TRBJ2-5 better. Germline V CDR1 and CDR2: ENHRY, SYGVKD. This CDR3 is built from 15 residues. The CDR3 DNA is TGTGCCGTCGGAGGGCCTAGCGGGAATGAAGAGACCCAGTACTTC. Translated: CAVGGPSGNEETQYF.

The chain uses TRBV19 and TRBJ2-7; D may be TRBD1 or TRBD2 (6 bases each). Trimming pared 6 bases from V and 7 bases from J, leaving 13 bases between. CDR3 length: 12 amino acids. The germline gives CDR1 LNHDA, CDR2 SQIVND (reference sequence). The CDR3 coding sequence is TGTGCCAGTAGCCCTGGGGGGCTTGAGCAGTACTTC. Translating gives CASSPGGLEQYF.

The J gene is TRBJ1-5, the V gene TRBV6-1; unclear D gene. Germline V gene data show CDR1 as MNHNS and CDR2 as SASEGT. The CDR3 sequence is 14 residues long. The V end was cut by 7 bases, the J end by 2 bases, with 12 bases between. CDR3 DNA: TGTGCCAGCACATGGGGAAAGGGCAATCAGCCCCAGCATTTT. Its translation: CASTWGKGNQPQHF.

This clonotype showed up just once. The rearrangement links TRBV9 to TRBJ2-1; D is ambiguous. The CDR3 spans 14 residues. The V end was cut by 4 bases, the J end by 6 bases, with 14 bases between. Germline V gene sequence: CDR1 SGDLS, CDR2 YYNGEE. In nucleotides, the CDR3 is TGTGCCAGCAGCCTATACCCGGTCCTCAATGAGCAGTTCTTC. Residues: CASSLYPVLNEQFF.

The rearrangement uses TRBV6-2 or TRBV6-3 and TRBJ2-4, with 7 positions matching TRBD2. The J call may be incorrect, as the DNA end agrees better with TRBJ2-7. The CDR3 extends over 15 amino acids. The V gene's germline CDR1 is MNHEY and CDR2 SVGEGT. The DNA of the CDR3 is TGTGCCAGCAGTTACTCGACGGGGAGGGCCGACGAGCAGTACTTC. It specifies CASSYSTGRADEQYF.

The gene calls are TRBV27 and TRBJ2-7; no reliable D call. The germline V gene has CDR1 MNHEY and CDR2 SMNVEV (reference sequence). The V end was cut by 2 bases, the J end by 0 bases, with 11 bases between. The CDR3 covers 15 residues. CDR3 region: CASSLRVEASYEQYF. The CDR3 DNA is TGTGCCAGCAGTTTAAGGGTAGAAGCCTCCTACGAGCAGTACTTC.

The V and J genes are TRBV30 and TRBJ1-1; 9 nucleotides align to TRBD1. V lost 4 bases and J lost 5; bases outside the gene matches: 5. The V gene's germline CDR1 is GTSNPN and CDR2 SVGIG (reference sequence). This CDR3 spans 13 amino acids. CDR3 sequence: CAWNHGQGTEAFF. The DNA of the CDR3 is TGTGCCTGGAATCACGGACAGGGGACTGAAGCTTTCTTT. Variable domain in full (rest from reference TRBV30 and TRBJ1-1): SQTIHQWPATLVQPVGSPLSLECTVEGTSNPNLYWYRQAAGRGLQLLFYSVGIGQISSEVPQNLSASRPQDRQFILSSKKLLLSDSGFYLCAWNHGQGTEAFFGQGTRLTVV.

V is TRBV6-2 or TRBV6-3 and J is TRBJ1-6; D gene uncertain. The CDR3 is 13 residues long. V was shortened by 6 bases and J by 10 bases, with 13 bases between the two germline ends. Germline lookup yields CDR1 MNHEY and CDR2 SVGEGT. The CDR3 loop reads CASRELGGSPLHF. In DNA form, the CDR3 reads TGTGCCAGCAGGGAACTGGGAGGCTCACCCCTCCACTTT.

The chain has TRBV6-6 and TRBJ2-3, with 9 bases identical to TRBD1. With 6 bases clipped from V and 5 bases from J, the junction kept 9 bases outside the gene matches. CDR1 MNHNY and CDR2 SVGAGI come from the germline V gene (reference sequence). CDR3 size: 15 residues. Here the CDR3 reads CASSLRTGEVDTQYF. The CDR3 nucleotides are TGTGCCAGCAGCCTACGGACAGGGGAAGTAGATACGCAGTATTTT.